These 14 T cell receptor beta chains were sequenced from one sample in a study of a mutant IDH1 vaccine in newly diagnosed glioma. TCRdb's copy holds only in-frame clones and misses some; the assay was immunoSEQ multiplex PCR. The sample lists about 46,000 clones, approximately 92% occurring once. Their recognized antigens are unknown. This sample's time point: week 35, safety follow-up. Vaccination comprised doses that each held 300 ug of mutant IDH1 20-mer peptide, plus topical imiquimod. Sequencing was performed on PBMCs, taken from a glioma patient whose treatment included an IDH1 peptide vaccine. These receptors came from a man aged 45-65 years with glioma.

This sequence joins TRBV5-6 and TRBJ2-7; no definite D call. The CDR3 loop spans 11 amino acids. Germline CDR1 is SGHDT and CDR2 is YYEEEE. With 1 base removed from V and 6 bases from J, the gap between germline ends came to 5 bases. The CDR3 reads CASSLLGEQYF. The CDR3 DNA reads as TGTGCCAGCAGCTTGCTGGGCGAGCAGTACTTC.

J is TRBJ2-7 and V is TRBV7-8; TRBD2 is a possible D gene (5 bases). The CDR3 extends over 17 amino acids. Trimming cost V 3 bases and J 3 bases, with 21 bases left between them. CDR1 is SGHVS and CDR2 is FQNEAQ in the germline V gene. The CDR3 protein is CASSFNRGILLGYEQYF. The CDR3 DNA is TGTGCCAGCAGCTTCAACCGGGGTATACTCCTGGGCTACGAGCAGTACTTC.

V gene TRBV5-1 combines with J gene TRBJ1-1; weak D call: TRBD1 (5 bases). The CDR3 covers 14 residues. Trimming stripped 1 base from V and 10 bases from J, with 17 bases between. Germline V lookup: CDR1 SGHRS, CDR2 YFSETQ. As DNA, the CDR3 is TGCGCCAGCAGCTTGACCGGGGATGCCAGGGCAGCTTTCTTT. Translation: CASSLTGDARAAFF.

The CDR3 region is CASSFQGSRAGELFF. In nucleotides, the CDR3 is TGTGCCAGCAGCTTTCAGGGATCTCGTGCCGGGGAGCTGTTTTTT. J is TRBJ2-2 and V is TRBV5-4; D may be TRBD1 (5 bases). Trimming left V 2 bases short and J 6 bases short, with 14 bases between. The CDR3 runs to 15 residues. CDR1 is SGHNT, CDR2 YYREEE, per germline (reference sequence).

The genes are TRBV15 and TRBJ2-3; TRBD1 matches at 8 bases. Looked up from germline, CDR1 is LNHNV and CDR2 is YYDKDF (reference sequence). V was pared by 6 bases and J by 3 bases, with 8 bases of the junction left unmatched. This CDR3 has 15 amino acids. This chain's CDR3 is CATRMDRADTDTQYF. Written as DNA, the CDR3 is TGTGCCACCAGAATGGACAGGGCCGATACAGATACGCAGTATTTT.

The V call is TRBV19, the J call TRBJ2-1; D is ambiguous. This CDR3 spans 16 amino acids. The germline V and J ends were trimmed by 7 bases and 0 bases, with 16 bases remaining between them. Per germline, CDR1 LNHDA and CDR2 SQIVND (reference sequence). The CDR3 DNA reads as TGTGCCAGTAAAGGGTTGGCGTCTAGCTCCTACAATGAGCAGTTCTTC. This gives the protein CASKGLASSSYNEQFF. Full variable domain (outside the CDR3, taken from reference TRBV19 and TRBJ2-1): DGGITQSPKYLFRKEGQNVTLSCEQNLNHDAMYWYRQDPGQGLRLIYYSQIVNDFQKGDIAEGYSVSREKKESFPLTVTSAQKNPTAFYLCASKGLASSSYNEQFFGPGTRLTVL.

CDR3 residues: CASSHFRPGQADGYTF. Here the CDR3 DNA reads TGTGCCAGCAGCCACTTTCGACCGGGACAGGCGGATGGCTACACCTTC. The chain has TRBV28 and TRBJ1-2; 8 positions agree with TRBD1. Germline V gene data show CDR1 as MDHEN and CDR2 as SYDVKM. V gave up 6 bases and J gave up 6 bases; unmatched junction bases: 15. This CDR3 has 16 residues.

The J gene is TRBJ2-7, the V gene TRBV5-1, with D perhaps matching TRBD1 (6 bases). The length of the CDR3 is 16 residues. CDR1 SGHRS and CDR2 YFSETQ come from the germline V gene. The V and J ends lost 0 bases and 1 base respectively, with 14 bases between them. CDR3 nucleotide sequence: TGCGCCAGCAGCTTGGCCGAGGCAGGGGTTTCCTACGAGCAGTACTTC. Its protein is CASSLAEAGVSYEQYF.

The CDR3 loop is CASSLGHFNQPQHF. In nucleotides, the CDR3 is TGTGCCAGCAGTTTGGGCCATTTCAATCAGCCCCAGCATTTT. The chain carries TRBV6-5 and TRBJ1-5; D remains unclear. The CDR3 is made up of 14 amino acids. V dropped 4 bases and J dropped 3 bases, with 10 bases sitting between them. Germline lookup yields CDR1 MNHEY and CDR2 SVGAGI.

This chain connects TRBV4-3 to TRBJ1-4, with a weak D call TRBD1 (6 bases). This CDR3 contains 16 residues. V was cut by 0 bases and J by 5 bases, with 13 bases left in between. The germline V gene encodes CDR1 LGHNA and CDR2 YSLEER. The CDR3 nucleotides read TGCGCCAGCAGCCAAGATGGAAGGGGGGAGAATGAAAAACTGTTTTTT. Its protein is CASSQDGRGENEKLFF.

The J gene is TRBJ1-2, the V gene TRBV19; the match to TRBD1 covers 10 bases. V lost 5 bases and J lost 4; bases outside the gene matches: 7. The CDR3 sequence is 15 residues long. The germline CDR1 and CDR2 sequences are LNHDA and SQIVND (reference sequence). Here the CDR3 reads CASSARDRGGYGYTF. The DNA of the CDR3 is TGTGCCAGTAGTGCCCGGGACAGGGGAGGCTATGGCTACACCTTC. Drawing the rest from reference TRBV19 and TRBJ1-2, the complete variable domain is DGGITQSPKYLFRKEGQNVTLSCEQNLNHDAMYWYRQDPGQGLRLIYYSQIVNDFQKGDIAEGYSVSREKKESFPLTVTSAQKNPTAFYLCASSARDRGGYGYTFGSGTRLTVV.

This rearrangement joins TRBV6-1 to TRBJ1-2; D is possibly TRBD1 (5 bases). Trimming took off 7 bases at V and 7 bases at J, with 13 bases between the two ends. CDR3 length equals 12 residues. Germline lookup yields CDR1 MNHNS and CDR2 SASEGT. For the CDR3, the DNA is TGTGCCAGCAACCCCCAGAGGGGTGGCTACACCTTC. Residues: CASNPQRGGYTF.

This clone was observed a few times. The chain combines TRBV30 with TRBJ1-1, with 7 bases that match TRBD1. The CDR3 runs 13 residues. Germline CDR1 reads GTSNPN; CDR2 reads SVGIG (reference sequence). Losses at the gene ends were 3 bases for V and 6 bases for J; bases not matched to a gene: 7. In DNA form, the CDR3 reads TGTGCCTGGAGCTCGACAGGGACAGCTGAAGCTTTCTTT. It translates to CAWSSTGTAEAFF.

The chain uses TRBV28 and TRBJ2-7; 7 positions match TRBD1. The junction had 4 bases not matched to a gene; V was cut back by 6 bases and J by 2 bases. The CDR3 sequence is 13 residues long. CDR1 MDHEN and CDR2 SYDVKM come from the germline V gene. The CDR3 protein is CASRQGRPYEQYF. The CDR3 DNA reads TGTGCCAGCAGACAGGGGCGGCCCTACGAGCAGTACTTC.